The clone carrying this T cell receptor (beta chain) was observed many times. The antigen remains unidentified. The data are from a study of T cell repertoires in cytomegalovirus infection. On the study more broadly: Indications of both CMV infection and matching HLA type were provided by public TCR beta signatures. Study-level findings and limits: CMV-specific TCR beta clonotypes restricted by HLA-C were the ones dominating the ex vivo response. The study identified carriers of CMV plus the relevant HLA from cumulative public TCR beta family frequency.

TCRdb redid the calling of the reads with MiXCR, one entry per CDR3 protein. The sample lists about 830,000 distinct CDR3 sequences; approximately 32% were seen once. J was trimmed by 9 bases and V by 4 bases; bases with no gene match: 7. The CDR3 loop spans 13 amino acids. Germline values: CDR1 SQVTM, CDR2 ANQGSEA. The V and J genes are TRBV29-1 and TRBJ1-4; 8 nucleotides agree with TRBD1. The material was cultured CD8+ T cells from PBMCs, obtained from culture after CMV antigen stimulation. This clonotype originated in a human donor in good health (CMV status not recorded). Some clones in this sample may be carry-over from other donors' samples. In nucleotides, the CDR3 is TGCAGCGTTGTCAGGACAGGGAACCAAAAACTGTTTTTT. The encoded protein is CSVVRTGNQKLFF.